This T cell receptor beta chain was obtained from a study of radiation and T cells in renal cell carcinoma. As for the study in general: Nephrectomy followed 15 Gy stereotactic body radiation by 4 weeks. Study-level findings and limits: From baseline, blood top tumor clonotypes peaked at 2 weeks post-radiation.

The V and J ends lost 5 bases and 3 bases respectively, with 17 bases between them. From germline, CDR1 is SGHVS and CDR2 FNYEAQ. This CDR3 contains 16 residues. Produced via immunoSEQ multiplex PCR; TCRdb's table is partial and in-frame only. Here the sample spans about 150,000 clones, around nine tenths being singletons. Time point of the sample: baseline pretreatment blood. Regarding treatment: 15 Gy SBRT to primary tumor, nephrectomy 4 weeks later. A note on this clone: The antigen remains unidentified.

The source was blood, collected from a patient whose treatment included radiotherapy and nephrectomy. This clonotype originated in a woman aged 50 to 65 with renal cell carcinoma. V gene TRBV7-6 combines with J gene TRBJ1-3; D is uncertain. In nucleotides, the CDR3 is TGTGCCAGCAGCGCCTCAGCCCGAAACTATGGAAACACCATATATTTT. This encodes CASSASARNYGNTIYF.